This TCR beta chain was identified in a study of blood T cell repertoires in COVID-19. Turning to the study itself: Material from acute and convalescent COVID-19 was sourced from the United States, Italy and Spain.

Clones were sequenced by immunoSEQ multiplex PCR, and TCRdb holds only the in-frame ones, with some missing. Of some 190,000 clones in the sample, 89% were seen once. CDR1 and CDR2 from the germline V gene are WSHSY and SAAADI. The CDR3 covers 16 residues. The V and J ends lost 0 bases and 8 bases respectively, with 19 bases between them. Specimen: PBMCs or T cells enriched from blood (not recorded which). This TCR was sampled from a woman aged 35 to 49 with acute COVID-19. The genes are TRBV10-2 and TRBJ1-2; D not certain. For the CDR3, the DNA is TGCGCCAGCAGTGAGTCTTGGATCGCTACGTGGAGGGGCTACACCTTC. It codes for CASSESWIATWRGYTF.